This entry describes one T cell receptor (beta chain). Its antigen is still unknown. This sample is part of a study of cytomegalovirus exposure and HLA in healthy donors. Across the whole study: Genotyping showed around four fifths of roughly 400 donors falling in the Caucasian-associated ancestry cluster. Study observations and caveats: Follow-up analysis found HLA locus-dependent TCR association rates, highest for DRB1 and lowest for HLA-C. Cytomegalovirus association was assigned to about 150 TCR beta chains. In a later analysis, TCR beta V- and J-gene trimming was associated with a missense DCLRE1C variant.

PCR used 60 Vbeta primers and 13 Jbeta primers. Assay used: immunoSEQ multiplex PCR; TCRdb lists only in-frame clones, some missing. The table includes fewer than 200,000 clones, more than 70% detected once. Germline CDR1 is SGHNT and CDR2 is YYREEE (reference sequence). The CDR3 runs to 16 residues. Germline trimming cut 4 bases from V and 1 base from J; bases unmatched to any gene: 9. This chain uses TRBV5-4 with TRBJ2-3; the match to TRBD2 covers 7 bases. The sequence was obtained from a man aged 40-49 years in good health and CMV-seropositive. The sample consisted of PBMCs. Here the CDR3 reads CASSPDFAGGTDTQYF. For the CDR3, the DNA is TGTGCCAGCAGCCCTGACTTTGCGGGGGGCACAGATACGCAGTATTTT.